These T cell receptor beta chains were read from a single sample in a study of graft-versus-host responses after intestinal transplantation. The protocol was immunoSEQ multiplex PCR, while the TCRdb copy is restricted to in-frame clones and leaves out a portion. The sample yields 8,000 or so clones, approximately 93% seen once. Source: PBMCs, taken 11 days after intestinal transplantation. The receptor source for this set is a human patient who received an intestinal transplant, so some T cells may come from the graft donor. Each CDR3 is given with its conserved first and last residue. A D gene is named only where the DNA matches it firmly. A row's size may be missing; if present it is once, few, many or a size class.

>TRBJ1-2|TRBV5-5|.|.
CASSLARAGTYGYTF
TGTGCCAGCAGCTTGGCCCGGGCGGGAACGTATGGCTACACCTTC
>TRBJ2-3|TRBV4-1|.|.
CASSQTPPGWSTDTQYF
TGCGCCAGCAGCCAGACCCCTCCAGGGTGGAGCACAGATACGCAGTATTTT
>TRBJ2-2|TRBV28|.|.
CASSSTGMRFRAGELFF
TGTGCCAGCAGTTCTACAGGGATGAGGTTCCGGGCCGGGGAGCTGTTTTTT
>TRBJ1-3|TRBV4-1|.|.
CASSHPGRGPGNTIYF
TGCGCCAGCAGCCACCCCGGGAGAGGGCCCGGAAACACCATATATTTT
>TRBJ1-4|TRBV5-1|.|.
CASSLAPWGDEKLFF
TGCGCCAGCAGCTTGGCCCCGTGGGGGGATGAAAAACTGTTTTTT
>TRBJ2-4|TRBV9|.|.
CASSPPGAGKNIQYF
TGTGCCAGCAGCCCCCCAGGGGCCGGCAAAAACATTCAGTACTTC
>TRBJ2-7|TRBV9|.|.
CASSVGQGTYEQYF
TGTGCCAGCAGCGTAGGGCAGGGAACCTACGAGCAGTACTTC
>TRBJ2-7|TRBV6-1|once|.
CASSEAPGGHYYEQYF
TGTGCCAGCAGTGAGGCCCCTGGGGGCCATTATTACGAGCAGTACTTC
>TRBJ2-2|TRBV7-9|.|TRBD1
CASSSGDRVHTGELFF
TGTGCCAGCAGCTCCGGGGACAGGGTCCACACCGGGGAGCTGTTTTTT
>TRBJ2-2|TRBV11-2|.|.
CASSFLGGATRGELFF
TGTGCCAGCAGCTTTCTGGGGGGAGCCACGAGAGGGGAGCTGTTTTTT
>TRBJ2-7|TRBV11-1|.|TRBD2
CASSLGWAGEFNEQYF
TGTGCCAGCAGCTTGGGATGGGCGGGAGAATTCAACGAGCAGTACTTC
>TRBJ2-5|TRBV5-4|.|.
CASSPVRQETQYF
TGTGCCAGCAGCCCCGTACGGCAAGAGACCCAGTACTTC
>TRBJ2-7|TRBV11-2|.|TRBD1
CASSHPGTGGKEQYF
TGTGCCAGCAGCCATCCCGGGACAGGGGGCAAAGAGCAGTACTTC
>TRBJ2-1|TRBV9|.|TRBD1
CASNRWGQGDNEQFF
TGTGCCAGCAACCGGTGGGGACAGGGGGACAATGAGCAGTTCTTC
>TRBJ2-1|TRBV19|once|.
CASRVTGSYNEQFF
TGTGCCAGTAGGGTCACAGGGTCATACAATGAGCAGTTCTTC
>TRBJ2-1|TRBV27|.|TRBD2
CASSFSLAGVRSYNEQFF
TGTGCCAGCAGTTTTTCTCTAGCGGGAGTAAGAAGTTACAATGAGCAGTTCTTC
>TRBJ2-7|TRBV11-1|.|.
CASSPTGVVKYF
TGTGCCAGCAGCCCGACTGGAGTGGTGAAGTACTTC
>TRBJ2-2|TRBV11-2|.|.
CASTTPGRGTGELFF
TGTGCCAGCACCACCCCGGGCAGGGGCACCGGGGAGCTGTTTTTT
>TRBJ2-2|TRBV28|.|.
CASSFGRWGVNTGELFF
TGTGCCAGCAGTTTTGGTCGGTGGGGGGTGAACACCGGGGAGCTGTTTTTT
>TRBJ2-1|TRBV10-3|.|.
CAISETGAPTDEQFF
TGTGCCATCAGTGAGACAGGAGCTCCCACCGATGAGCAGTTCTTC
>TRBJ1-5|TRBV9|.|.
CASSVDPGEYSNQPQHF
TGTGCCAGCAGCGTAGACCCAGGGGAGTATAGCAATCAGCCCCAGCATTTT
>TRBJ1-2|TRBV27|.|.
CASSLKGVDGYTF
TGTGCCAGCAGTTTAAAAGGGGTCGATGGCTACACCTTC
>TRBJ2-4|TRBV19|.|TRBD1
CASSITPKNGQGANIQYF
TGTGCCAGTAGTATAACCCCAAAAAACGGACAGGGGGCGAACATTCAGTACTTC
>TRBJ2-5|TRBV28|.|.
CASSFFRSAQETQYF
TGTGCCAGCAGTTTTTTCAGATCTGCCCAAGAGACCCAGTACTTC
>TRBJ2-7|TRBV11-2|.|.
CASSLVGIPAYEQYF
TGTGCCAGCAGCCTAGTCGGGATCCCCGCCTACGAGCAGTACTTC
>TRBJ2-1|TRBV29-1|.|.
CSVEDPGASVYEQFF
TGCAGCGTTGAAGATCCAGGGGCTAGTGTATATGAGCAGTTCTTC
>TRBJ1-3|TRBV7-9|.|.
CASSLVQRDTIYF
TGTGCCAGCAGCTTAGTACAGCGGGACACCATATATTTT
>TRBJ1-2|TRBV28|.|TRBD1
CASSYLTGRNWYGYTF
TGTGCCAGCAGCTATTTGACAGGGCGTAATTGGTATGGCTACACCTTC
>TRBJ2-1|TRBV30|.|.
CAWSVGRGYNEQFF
TGTGCCTGGAGTGTTGGTAGGGGGTACAATGAGCAGTTCTTC
>TRBJ2-1|TRBV29-1|once|.
CSVEGSGEQFF
TGCAGCGTTGAAGGAAGCGGTGAGCAGTTCTTC
>TRBJ2-3|TRBV7-2|.|TRBD2
CASSLVLRLGLAGRDTQYF
TGTGCCAGCAGCTTAGTCCTTAGGCTTGGACTAGCGGGGAGAGATACGCAGTATTTT
>TRBJ2-1|TRBV11-2|.|TRBD2
CASRKPLSSGNPYEQFF
TGTGCCAGCAGAAAACCCCTGAGTAGCGGGAATCCTTATGAGCAGTTCTTC
>TRBJ2-7|TRBV28|once|TRBD2
CASRSGREAYEQYF
TGTGCCAGCAGGTCGGGACGGGAGGCCTACGAGCAGTACTTC
>TRBJ1-1|TRBV6-6|.|TRBD1
CASSWPDRERNTEAFF
TGTGCCAGCAGTTGGCCGGACAGGGAGAGGAACACTGAAGCTTTCTTT
>TRBJ2-7|TRBV7-9|.|TRBD1
CASSWTGREQYF
TGTGCCAGCAGCTGGACAGGGAGAGAGCAGTACTTC
>TRBJ2-6|TRBV27|.|.
CASSSRVSGANVLTF
TGTGCCAGCAGTTCCAGGGTCTCTGGGGCCAACGTCCTGACTTTC